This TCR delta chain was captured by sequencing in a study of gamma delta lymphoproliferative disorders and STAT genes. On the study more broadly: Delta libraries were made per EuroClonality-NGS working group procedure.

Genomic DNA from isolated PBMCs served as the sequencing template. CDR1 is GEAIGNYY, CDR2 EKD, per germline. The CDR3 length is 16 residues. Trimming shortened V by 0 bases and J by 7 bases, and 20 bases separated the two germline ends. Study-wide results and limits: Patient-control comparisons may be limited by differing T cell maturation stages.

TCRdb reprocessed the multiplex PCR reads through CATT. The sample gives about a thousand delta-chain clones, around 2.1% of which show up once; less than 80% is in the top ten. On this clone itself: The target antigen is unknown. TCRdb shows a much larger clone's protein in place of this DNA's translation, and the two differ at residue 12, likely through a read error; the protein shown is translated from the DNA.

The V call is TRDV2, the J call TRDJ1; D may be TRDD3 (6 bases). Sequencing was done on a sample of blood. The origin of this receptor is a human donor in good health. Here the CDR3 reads CACDTVGGGASVKLIF. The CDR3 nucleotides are TGTGCCTGTGACACCGTCGGTGGGGGGGCCAGCGTTAAACTCATCTTT.